This T cell receptor beta chain derives from a study of brain metastases from non-small cell lung cancer. Study-level results: Fewer infiltrating T cells were found in brain metastases than primaries. T-cell clones appeared expanded in around 61% of brain metastases relative to matched primary tumors. TCR repertoires overlapped largely between brain metastases and matched primaries.

Here immunoSEQ multiplex PCR was the method, and the copy in TCRdb shows in-frame clones only, minus some. Here the sample spans several thousand clones, just over 85% being singletons. Trimming removed 5 bases from V and 0 bases from J, with 7 bases in between. This CDR3 has 14 amino acids. Germline assignment: CDR1 PRHDT and CDR2 FYEKMQ (reference sequence). As regards this clone: Antigen specificity is unknown.

This chain joins TRBV13 and TRBJ2-2; no clear D. The clonotype comes from a donor aged 40 or older with non-small cell lung cancer. The source material was primary lung tumor tissue. CDR3 nucleotides: TGTGCCAGCAGCCGCTATTCGAACACCGGGGAGCTGTTTTTT. As protein: CASSRYSNTGELFF.